This T cell receptor (beta chain) was sequenced in a study of pediatric ulcerative colitis. Study-level findings and limits: Blood-rectal clonal overlap within each person was significantly higher in ulcerative colitis patients than controls. Rectal repertoires separated controls, mild-moderate and acute severe colitis. Substantially fewer templates came from a couple of patients' blood samples.

Per the germline V gene, CDR1 is SEHNR and CDR2 is FQNEAQ (reference sequence). The CDR3 extends over 13 amino acids. The trim removed 8 bases at V and 6 bases at J, leaving 7 bases unmatched. One to two pinch biopsies were taken from the rectum during colonoscopy. Controls: normal colonoscopy findings, no IBD within the following year. To note about this clone: The antigen remains unidentified.

Measured with immunoSEQ multiplex PCR; TCRdb has only the in-frame clones, and not every one. Among around 12,000 clones listed, roughly 80% were seen once. The chain recombines TRBV7-9 with TRBJ2-1, with TRBD2 identical over 7 bases. Sequenced sample: gut tissue. This TCR came from a boy between 10 and 17 years old who was a control in a study of pediatric ulcerative colitis. The CDR3 reads CASDGASGNEQFF. The CDR3 DNA is TGTGCCAGCGATGGGGCTAGCGGCAATGAGCAGTTCTTC.